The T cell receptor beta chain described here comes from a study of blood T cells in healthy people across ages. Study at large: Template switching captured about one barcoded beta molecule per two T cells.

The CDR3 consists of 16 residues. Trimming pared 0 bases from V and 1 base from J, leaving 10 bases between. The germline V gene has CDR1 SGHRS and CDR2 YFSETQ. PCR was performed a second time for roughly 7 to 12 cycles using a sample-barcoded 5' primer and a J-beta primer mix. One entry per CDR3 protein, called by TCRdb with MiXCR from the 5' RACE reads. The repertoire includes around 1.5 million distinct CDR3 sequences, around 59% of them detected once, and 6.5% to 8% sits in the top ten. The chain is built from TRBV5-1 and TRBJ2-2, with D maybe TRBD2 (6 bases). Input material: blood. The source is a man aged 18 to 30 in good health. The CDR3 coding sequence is TGCGCCAGCAGCTTGGGCCGGGGGAAGAACACCGGGGAGCTGTTTTTT. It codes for CASSLGRGKNTGELFF.